Listed below are T cell receptor beta chains from one sample, sequenced in a study of blood T cell repertoires in COVID-19. The data were produced by immunoSEQ multiplex PCR, yet TCRdb's version contains in-frame clones alone and is incomplete. The sample lists a few hundred thousand clones, roughly 85% occurring once. Material: PBMCs or T cells enriched from blood (not recorded which). These receptors were taken from a young woman who had recovered from COVID-19. The CDR3 runs from the conserved cysteine through the conserved F or W. A D gene is named only where the DNA matches it firmly. The listing skips clone size in some rows; elsewhere it reads once, few, many or a size class.

TGTGCCAGCAGTTTATACTCTAGCGGAGCCTTTACCGGGGAGCTGTTTTTT,CASSLYSSGAFTGELFF,once,TRBV28,TRBD2,TRBJ2-2
TGTGCCAGCAGTCACAGGGACAGGGGACAAGAGACCCAGTACTTC,CASSHRDRGQETQYF,-,TRBV3-1/TRBV3-2,TRBD1,TRBJ2-5
TGTGCCAGCAGTTTAGAGGGGGTGGGTGGGGCCAACGTCCTGACTTTC,CASSLEGVGGANVLTF,-,TRBV28,-,TRBJ2-6
TGTGCCAGCAGCTCCAGGGGCCCTGGCACAGATACGCAGTATTTT,CASSSRGPGTDTQYF,-,TRBV7-9,-,TRBJ2-3
TGTGCCAGCAGTTTCCGGGACAGCAGCAATCAGCCCCAGCATTTT,CASSFRDSSNQPQHF,once,TRBV28,TRBD1,TRBJ1-5
TGTGCCAGCAGCAACAGGGCGGGAGGGCTCGTCAGCTCCTACAATGAGCAGTTCTTC,CASSNRAGGLVSSYNEQFF,-,TRBV21-1,-,TRBJ2-1
TGTGCCAGCAGCCAAGGGGTCGGGGTAAACACTGAAGCTTTCTTT,CASSQGVGVNTEAFF,-,TRBV3-1/TRBV3-2,-,TRBJ1-1
TGTGCCAGCCCAAAGGGGGAGACCTCTAACTATGGCTACACCTTC,CASPKGETSNYGYTF,-,TRBV2,-,TRBJ1-2
TGTGCCAGCTCACCGAGCGGGCCAGGGTCACCCCTCCACTTT,CASSPSGPGSPLHF,few,TRBV18,-,TRBJ1-6
TGCGCCAGCAGTGAAGGAACCCTCGAGCGAGAGACCCAGTACTTC,CASSEGTLERETQYF,-,TRBV10-1,-,TRBJ2-5
TGTGCCAGCTCCCCGGGACTCTCCTACGAGCAGTACTTC,CASSPGLSYEQYF,-,TRBV27,-,TRBJ2-7
TGCGCCAGCAGTGAGTCAACGGGTCTCTCCTACGAGCAGTACTTC,CASSESTGLSYEQYF,-,TRBV10-1,-,TRBJ2-7
TGTGCCAGCTCACAGGTTGGGGGGAGCAATCAGCCCCAGCATTTT,CASSQVGGSNQPQHF,-,TRBV18,-,TRBJ1-5
TGTGCCAGCGCTTCAGGTCACCTACGCTCCTATGGCTACACCTTC,CASASGHLRSYGYTF,-,TRBV6-5,-,TRBJ1-2
TGCGCCAGCAGCTTATTAGCGGGAGAGAGCACCGGGGAGCTGTTTTTT,CASSLLAGESTGELFF,-,TRBV5-1,TRBD2,TRBJ2-2
TGTGCCAGCAGCTCGCTCTCGGGGGGGCCCAACGAGCAGTACTTC,CASSSLSGGPNEQYF,-,TRBV7-6,TRBD2,TRBJ2-7
TGTGCCAGCAGTGATACTTCTGGAAACACCATATATTTT,CASSDTSGNTIYF,once,TRBV6-6,-,TRBJ1-3
TGTGCCAGCAGCCAAGATTTAGGAGAACTCTACGAGCAGTACTTC,CASSQDLGELYEQYF,few,TRBV14,-,TRBJ2-7
TGTGCCAGCAGTTCAGGAGGATATGGCTACACCTTC,CASSSGGYGYTF,-,TRBV6-5,-,TRBJ1-2
TGTGCCAGTAGTATCGTCCTGGGACAGCACTACGAGCAGTACTTC,CASSIVLGQHYEQYF,few,TRBV19,TRBD1,TRBJ2-7
TGTGCCAGCAGTTCCGCCGGGACAGGCTTCTACGAGCAGTACTTC,CASSSAGTGFYEQYF,-,TRBV28,TRBD1,TRBJ2-7
TGTGCCAGCAGCAAAACAAGAATACGGAGTTCGGACAGGACTCACTATGGCTACACCTTC,CASSKTRIRSSDRTHYGYTF,-,TRBV21-1,-,TRBJ1-2